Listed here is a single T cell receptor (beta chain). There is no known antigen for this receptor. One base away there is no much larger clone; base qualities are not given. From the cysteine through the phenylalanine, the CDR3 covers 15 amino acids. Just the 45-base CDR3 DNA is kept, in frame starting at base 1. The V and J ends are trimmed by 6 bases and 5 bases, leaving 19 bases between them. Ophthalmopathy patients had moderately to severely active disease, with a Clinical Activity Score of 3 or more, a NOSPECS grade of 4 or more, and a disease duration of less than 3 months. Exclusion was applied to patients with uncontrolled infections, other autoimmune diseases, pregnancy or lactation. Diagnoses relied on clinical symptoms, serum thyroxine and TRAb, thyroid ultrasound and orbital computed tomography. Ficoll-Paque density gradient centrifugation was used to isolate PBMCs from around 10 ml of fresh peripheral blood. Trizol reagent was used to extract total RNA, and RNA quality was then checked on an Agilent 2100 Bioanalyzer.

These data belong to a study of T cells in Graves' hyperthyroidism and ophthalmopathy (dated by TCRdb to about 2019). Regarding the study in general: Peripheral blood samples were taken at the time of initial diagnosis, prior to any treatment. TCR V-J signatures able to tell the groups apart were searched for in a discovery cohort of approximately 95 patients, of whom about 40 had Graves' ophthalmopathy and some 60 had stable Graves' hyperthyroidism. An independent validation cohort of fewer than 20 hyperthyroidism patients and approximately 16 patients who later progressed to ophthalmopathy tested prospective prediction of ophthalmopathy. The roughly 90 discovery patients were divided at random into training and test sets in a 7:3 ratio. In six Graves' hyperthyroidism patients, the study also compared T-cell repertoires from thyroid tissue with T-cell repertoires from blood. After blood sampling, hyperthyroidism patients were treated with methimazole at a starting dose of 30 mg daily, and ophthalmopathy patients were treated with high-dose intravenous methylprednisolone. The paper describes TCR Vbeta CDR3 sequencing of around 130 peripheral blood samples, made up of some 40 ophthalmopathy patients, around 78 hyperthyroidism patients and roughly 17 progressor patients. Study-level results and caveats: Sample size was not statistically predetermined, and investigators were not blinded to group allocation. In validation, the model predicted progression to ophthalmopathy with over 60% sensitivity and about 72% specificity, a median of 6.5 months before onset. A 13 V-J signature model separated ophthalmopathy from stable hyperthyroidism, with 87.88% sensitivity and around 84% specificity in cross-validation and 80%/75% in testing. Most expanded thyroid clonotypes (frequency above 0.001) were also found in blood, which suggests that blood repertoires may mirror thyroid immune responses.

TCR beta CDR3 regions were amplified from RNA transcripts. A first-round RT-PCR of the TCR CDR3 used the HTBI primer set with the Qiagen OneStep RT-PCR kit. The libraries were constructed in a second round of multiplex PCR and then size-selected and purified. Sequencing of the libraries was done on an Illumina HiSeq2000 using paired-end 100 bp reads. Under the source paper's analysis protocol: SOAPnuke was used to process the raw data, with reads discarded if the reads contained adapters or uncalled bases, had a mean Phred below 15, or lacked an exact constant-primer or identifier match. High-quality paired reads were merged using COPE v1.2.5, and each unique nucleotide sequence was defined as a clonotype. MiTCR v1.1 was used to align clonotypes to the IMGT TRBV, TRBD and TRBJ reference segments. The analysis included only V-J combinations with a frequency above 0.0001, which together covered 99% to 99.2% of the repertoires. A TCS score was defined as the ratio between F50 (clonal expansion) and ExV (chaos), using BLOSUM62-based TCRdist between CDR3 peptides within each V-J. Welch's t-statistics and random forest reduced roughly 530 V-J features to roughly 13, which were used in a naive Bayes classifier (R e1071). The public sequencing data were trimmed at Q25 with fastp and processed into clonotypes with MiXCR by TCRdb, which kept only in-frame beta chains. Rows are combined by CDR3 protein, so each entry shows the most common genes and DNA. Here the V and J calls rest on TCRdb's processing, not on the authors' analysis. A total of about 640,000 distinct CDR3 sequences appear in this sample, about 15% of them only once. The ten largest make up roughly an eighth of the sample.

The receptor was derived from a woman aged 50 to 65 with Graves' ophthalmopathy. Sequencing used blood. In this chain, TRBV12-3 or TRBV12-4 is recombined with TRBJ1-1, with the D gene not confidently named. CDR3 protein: CASSPPGSLGTEAFF. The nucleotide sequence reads TGTGCCAGCAGCCCCCCGGGGAGCCTGGGTACTGAAGCTTTCTTT.